The source of this TCR beta chain is a study of blood T cell repertoires in COVID-19. V gave up 6 bases and J gave up 1 base, with 19 bases separating them. Germline V gives CDR1 MGHRA, CDR2 YSYEKL. The CDR3 is 17 amino acids. This clone came up a few times. Profiled with immunoSEQ multiplex PCR; TCRdb holds only in-frame clones, not every one. The table has about 270,000 clones, about nine tenths seen once; the top ten hold roughly 2.6%. This chain joins TRBV4-1 and TRBJ1-5; TRBD1 is a possible D gene (6 bases). Material: PBMCs or T cells enriched from blood (not recorded which). This clonotype was obtained from a woman aged 18-29 years who had recovered from COVID-19. The CDR3 DNA is TGCGCCAGCAGTCCTCGGACAGTCATGGGAAGCAATCAGCCCCAGCATTTT. This translates into CASSPRTVMGSNQPQHF.